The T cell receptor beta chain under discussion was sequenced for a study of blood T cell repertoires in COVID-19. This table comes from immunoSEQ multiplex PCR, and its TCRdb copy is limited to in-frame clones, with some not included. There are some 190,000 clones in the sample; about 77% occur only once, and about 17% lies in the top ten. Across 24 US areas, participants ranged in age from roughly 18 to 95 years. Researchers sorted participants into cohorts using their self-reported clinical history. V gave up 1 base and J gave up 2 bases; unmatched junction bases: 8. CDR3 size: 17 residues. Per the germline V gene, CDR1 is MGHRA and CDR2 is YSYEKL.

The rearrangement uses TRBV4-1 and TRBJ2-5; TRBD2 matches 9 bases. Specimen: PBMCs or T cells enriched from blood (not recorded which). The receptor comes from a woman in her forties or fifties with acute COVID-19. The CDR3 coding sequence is TGCGCCAGCAGCCAAGGCCGCGGGGGGGCCAGGCAAGAGACCCAGTACTTC. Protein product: CASSQGRGGARQETQYF.